The rows below give T cell receptor beta chains drawn from one sample of a study of CD8 T cells in ankylosing spondylitis. One entry per CDR3 protein results from TCRdb running MiXCR on the 5' RACE reads. Among about 220,000 distinct CDR3 sequences listed, about a quarter were seen once. What was sequenced was blood, either unsorted or a sorted T cell fraction (not recorded which). The source of these receptors is a male donor with ankylosing spondylitis or in good health (not recorded which). Both conserved end residues are part of each CDR3. A D gene is named only where the DNA matches it firmly. Not all rows give a size; the values are once, few, many and, for expanded clones, a class.

TRBV5-4	NA	TRBD2	15	TRBJ2-3	TGTGCCAGCAGCAAACTAGCGGGAGGGACGGATACGCAGTATTTT	CASSKLAGGTDTQYF
TRBV20-1	NA	NA	12	TRBJ1-1	TGCAGTGTCGCACGGAACCAAGCTGAAGCTTTCTTT	CSVARNQAEAFF
TRBV20-1	many	TRBD1	11	TRBJ2-1	TGCAGTGCTATACAGGGGAATGAGCAGTTCTTC	CSAIQGNEQFF
TRBV29-1	NA	TRBD1	15	TRBJ2-3	TGCAGCGTTGAGGGGGGACAGGGGGCTTCAGATACGCAGTATTTT	CSVEGGQGASDTQYF
TRBV20-1	many	TRBD1	13	TRBJ2-5	TGCAGTGCTCAGACAGGGGATGCGGAGACCCAGTACTTC	CSAQTGDAETQYF
TRBV6-5	NA	TRBD1	12	TRBJ2-7	TGTGCCAGCAGGTATCCAGGGGGTGAGCAGTACTTC	CASRYPGGEQYF
TRBV7-8	many	TRBD2	16	TRBJ2-1	TGTGCCAGCAGCCTTACCGGACTAGCGGGTTACAATGAGCAGTTCTTC	CASSLTGLAGYNEQFF
TRBV29-1	many	TRBD2	15	TRBJ2-5	TGCAGCGTTCTTGGCGGGAGAGTTCCCGGGGAGACCCAGTACTTC	CSVLGGRVPGETQYF
TRBV14	many	NA	15	TRBJ2-2	TGTGCCAGCAGCCTATCGGGATTGAACACCGGGGAGCTGTTTTTT	CASSLSGLNTGELFF
TRBV5-6	once	TRBD2	16	TRBJ2-3	TGTGCCAGCAGGCCCGGACTAGCCAATCCGGGAGATACGCAGTATTTT	CASRPGLANPGDTQYF
TRBV12-3/TRBV12-4	NA	TRBD2	13	TRBJ2-7	TGTGCCACCAAACCCGGGACTAGCCACGAGCAGTACTTC	CATKPGTSHEQYF
TRBV9	many	TRBD2	16	TRBJ2-1	TGTGCCAGCAGCGGGGGACTAGCGGGAGATGGGGATGAGCAGTTCTTC	CASSGGLAGDGDEQFF
TRBV12-3/TRBV12-4	NA	TRBD2	16	TRBJ2-7	TGTGCCAGCAGTTTGCTTAGCGGGAGGGATTCCTACGAGCAGTACTTC	CASSLLSGRDSYEQYF
TRBV6-1	NA	TRBD1	13	TRBJ1-2	TGTGCCAGCACCTCGACAGGGGGTCGGGGCTACACCTTC	CASTSTGGRGYTF
TRBV5-1	NA	NA	15	TRBJ2-2	TGCGCCAGCAGCTTGGGCCGCCTGAACACCGGGGAGCTGTTTTTT	CASSLGRLNTGELFF
TRBV2	NA	NA	11	TRBJ2-3	TGTGCCAGCAACAAGGGCGATACGCAGTATTTT	CASNKGDTQYF
TRBV11-2	many	TRBD2	15	TRBJ2-1	TGTGCCAGCAGCTTAGATCGACTAGCGAGCAATGAGCAGTTCTTC	CASSLDRLASNEQFF
TRBV12-3/TRBV12-4	many	NA	12	TRBJ1-1	TGTGCCAGCAGCAGACAGTATCCTGAAGCTTTCTTT	CASSRQYPEAFF
TRBV20-1	many	NA	14	TRBJ2-7	TGCAGTGCCTCCCGGGGCTTATCCTCCTACGAGCAGTACTTC	CSASRGLSSYEQYF
TRBV20-1	many	NA	13	TRBJ2-2	TGCAGTGCTAGGCGAAGGGGCACCGGGGAGCTGTTTTTT	CSARRRGTGELFF
TRBV5-6	many	NA	15	TRBJ1-1	TGTGCCAGCAGCTTGGTTGGGGGCATGAACACTGAAGCTTTCTTT	CASSLVGGMNTEAFF
TRBV20-1	many	NA	14	TRBJ2-1	TGCAGTGCTAGATGGGCTAGCGTCTACAATGAGCAGTTCTTC	CSARWASVYNEQFF
TRBV27	few	TRBD1	16	TRBJ1-2	TGTGCCAGCAGTTTATTGTGGGACAGGCATCCCCGGGGCTACACCTTC	CASSLLWDRHPRGYTF
TRBV19	NA	TRBD1	14	TRBJ1-5	TGTGCCAGCCTGGGACAGGGGGCTGGTCAGCCCCAGCATTTT	CASLGQGAGQPQHF
TRBV4-3	many	TRBD2	17	TRBJ2-6	TGCGCCAGCAGCCAACTAGCGGGAGTTTCTGGGGCCAACGTCCTGACTTTC	CASSQLAGVSGANVLTF
TRBV18	many	TRBD2	16	TRBJ2-3	TGTGCCAGCTCACCCCGACTAGCGGGTTTCACAGATACGCAGTATTTT	CASSPRLAGFTDTQYF
TRBV20-1	many	TRBD1	12	TRBJ2-7	TGCAGTGCTAGCGGGACAGGGAACGAGCAGTACTTC	CSASGTGNEQYF
TRBV27	NA	NA	13	TRBJ1-5	TGTGCCAGCAGTTTCCGACTCAATCAGCCCCAGCATTTT	CASSFRLNQPQHF
TRBV6-5	many	NA	14	TRBJ1-5	TGTGCCAGCAGTTGGGGGGGAGGGGGGCACCCCCAGCATTTT	CASSWGGGGHPQHF
TRBV20-1	once	NA	13	TRBJ2-5	TGCAGTGCCAGCGGCCTGTACCAAGAGACCCAGTACTTC	CSASGLYQETQYF
TRBV20-1	NA	NA	13	TRBJ1-2	TGCAGTGCTATCGGTCCGTTAAACTATGGCTACACCTTC	CSAIGPLNYGYTF
TRBV6-1	few	TRBD1	16	TRBJ1-6	TGTGCCAGCAGAACCGGGACAGGGGGGATAGGATCACCCCTCCACTTT	CASRTGTGGIGSPLHF
TRBV29-1	many	TRBD1	14	TRBJ2-7	TGCAGCGTGGGCCGGGACAGGGATTCCTACGAGCAGTACTTC	CSVGRDRDSYEQYF
TRBV20-1	many	NA	14	TRBJ2-7	TGCAGTGCTAGCTCTTGGGGGGAGAACTACGAGCAGTACTTC	CSASSWGENYEQYF
TRBV4-3	few	TRBD2	16	TRBJ2-7	TGCGCCAGCAGCCAAGATCTGGCTAGCGGGGCCTACGAGCAGTACTTC	CASSQDLASGAYEQYF
TRBV7-2	NA	NA	13	TRBJ2-1	TGTGCCAGCAGTTCTTTTGGGTACAATGAGCAGTTCTTC	CASSSFGYNEQFF
TRBV2	few	NA	12	TRBJ1-2	TGTGCCAGCTCGACAGAAAACTATGGCTACACCTTC	CASSTENYGYTF
TRBV7-8	few	NA	13	TRBJ2-1	TGTGCCAGCAGCTTAGCGTTAGGGGTAGTAACGTTCTTC	CASSLALGVVTFF
TRBV20-1	NA	TRBD2	14	TRBJ2-7	TGCAGTGCTACCAGGACTAGCGGCCTCTACGAGCAGTACTTC	CSATRTSGLYEQYF
TRBV11-1	many	NA	11	TRBJ2-7	TGTGCCAGCAGCTTAAGGGCCGAGCAGTACTTC	CASSLRAEQYF
TRBV5-1	NA	TRBD1	16	TRBJ2-1	TGCGCCAGCAGCTTGGCTTGGACAGGGGTGGGCAATGAGCAGTTCTTC	CASSLAWTGVGNEQFF